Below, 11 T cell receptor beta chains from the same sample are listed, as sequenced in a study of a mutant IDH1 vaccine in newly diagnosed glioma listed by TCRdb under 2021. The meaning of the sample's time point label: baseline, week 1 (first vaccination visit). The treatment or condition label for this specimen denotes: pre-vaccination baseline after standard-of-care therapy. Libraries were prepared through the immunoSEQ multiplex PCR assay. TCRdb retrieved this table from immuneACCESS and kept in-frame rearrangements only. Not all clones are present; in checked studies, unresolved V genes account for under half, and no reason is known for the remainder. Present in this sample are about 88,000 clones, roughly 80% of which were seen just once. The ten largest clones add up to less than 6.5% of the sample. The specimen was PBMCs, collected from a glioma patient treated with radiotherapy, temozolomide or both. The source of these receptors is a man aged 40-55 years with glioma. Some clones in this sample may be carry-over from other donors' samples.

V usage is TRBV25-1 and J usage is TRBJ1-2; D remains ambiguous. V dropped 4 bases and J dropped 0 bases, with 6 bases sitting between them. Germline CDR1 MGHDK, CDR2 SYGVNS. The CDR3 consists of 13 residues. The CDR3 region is CASSAGSNYGYTF. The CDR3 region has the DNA TGTGCCAGCAGTGCCGGTTCTAACTATGGCTACACCTTC.

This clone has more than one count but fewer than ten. CDR3 in amino acids: CASSLGEGSYGYTF. CDR3 DNA sequence: TGTGCCAGCAGCTTAGGTGAGGGGAGCTATGGCTACACCTTC. The V call is TRBV7-9, the J call TRBJ1-2; D possibly corresponds to TRBD1 (5 bases). Trimming removed 1 base at V and 4 bases at J, with 10 bases between. This CDR3 has 14 amino acids. Germline V CDR1 and CDR2: SEHNR, FQNEAQ (reference sequence).

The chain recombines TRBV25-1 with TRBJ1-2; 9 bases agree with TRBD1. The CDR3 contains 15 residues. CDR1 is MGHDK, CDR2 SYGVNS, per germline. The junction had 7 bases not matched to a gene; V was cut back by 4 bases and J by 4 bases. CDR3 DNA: TGTGCCAGCAGTGCTATGGGGACAGGGAGCTATGGCTACACCTTC. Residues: CASSAMGTGSYGYTF.

The CDR3 nucleotides read TGCGCCAGCAGCCAGGGACAGGGGGGAAACACCATATATTTT. Protein: CASSQGQGGNTIYF. The chain combines TRBV4-1 with TRBJ1-3, with 10 bases identical to TRBD1. The junction had 0 bases not matched to a gene; V was cut back by 3 bases and J by 4 bases. This CDR3 contains 14 residues. The germline CDR1 and CDR2 sequences are MGHRA and YSYEKL.

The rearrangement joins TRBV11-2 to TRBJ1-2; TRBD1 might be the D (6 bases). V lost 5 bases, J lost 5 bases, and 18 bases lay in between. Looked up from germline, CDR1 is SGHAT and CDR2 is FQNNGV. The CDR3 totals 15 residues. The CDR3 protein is CASSLTPQGLYGYTF. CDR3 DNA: TGTGCCAGCAGCCTAACCCCCCAGGGGTTATATGGCTACACCTTC. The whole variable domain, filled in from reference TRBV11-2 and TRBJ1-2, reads EAGVAQSPRYKIIEKRQSVAFWCNPISGHATLYWYQQILGQGPKLLIQFQNNGVVDDSQLPKDRFSAERLKGVDSTLKIQPAKLEDSAVYLCASSLTPQGLYGYTFGSGTRLTVV.

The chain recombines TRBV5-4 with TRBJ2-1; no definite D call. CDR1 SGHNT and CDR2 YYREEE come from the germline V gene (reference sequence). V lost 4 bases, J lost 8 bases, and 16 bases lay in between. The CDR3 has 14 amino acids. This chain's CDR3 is CASSPPPPSDEQFF. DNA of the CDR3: TGTGCCAGCAGCCCACCCCCCCCTAGTGATGAGCAGTTCTTC. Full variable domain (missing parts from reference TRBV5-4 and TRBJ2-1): ETGVTQSPTHLIKTRGQQVTLRCSSQSGHNTVSWYQQALGQGPQFIFQYYREEENGRGNFPPRFSGLQFPNYSSELNVNALELDDSALYLCASSPPPPSDEQFFGPGTRLTVL.

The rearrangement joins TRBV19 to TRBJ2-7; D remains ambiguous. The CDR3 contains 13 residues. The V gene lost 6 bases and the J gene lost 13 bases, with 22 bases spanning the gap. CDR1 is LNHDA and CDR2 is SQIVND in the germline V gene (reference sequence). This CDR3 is CASSLTQAYERYF. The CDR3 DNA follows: TGTGCCAGTAGCCTCACGCAGGCTTACGAGCGATACTTC.

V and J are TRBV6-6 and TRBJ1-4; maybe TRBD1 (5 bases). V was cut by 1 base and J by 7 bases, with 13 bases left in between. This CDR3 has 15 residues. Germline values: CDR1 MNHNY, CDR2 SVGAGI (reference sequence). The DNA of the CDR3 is TGTGCCAGCAGTTACTTCCGGGGCCGGAGTGAAAAACTGTTTTTT. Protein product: CASSYFRGRSEKLFF.

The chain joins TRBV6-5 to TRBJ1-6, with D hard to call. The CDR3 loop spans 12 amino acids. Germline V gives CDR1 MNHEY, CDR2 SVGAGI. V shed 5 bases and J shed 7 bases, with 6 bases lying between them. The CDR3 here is CASSEGNSPLHF. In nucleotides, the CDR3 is TGTGCCAGCAGTGAGGGAAATTCACCCCTCCACTTT.

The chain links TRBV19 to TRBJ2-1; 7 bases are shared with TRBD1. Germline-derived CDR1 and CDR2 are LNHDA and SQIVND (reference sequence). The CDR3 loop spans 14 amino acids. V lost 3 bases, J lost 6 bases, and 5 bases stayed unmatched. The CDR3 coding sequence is TGTGCCAGTAGTATTAGCCCAGGGGGCAATGAGCAGTTCTTC. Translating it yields CASSISPGGNEQFF.

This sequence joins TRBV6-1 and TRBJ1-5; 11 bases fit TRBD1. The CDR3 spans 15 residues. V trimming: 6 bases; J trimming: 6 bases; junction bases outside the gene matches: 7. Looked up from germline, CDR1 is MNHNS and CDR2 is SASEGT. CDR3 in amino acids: CASSDGTGGSQPQHF. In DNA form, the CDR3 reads TGTGCCAGCAGCGACGGGACAGGGGGGTCTCAGCCCCAGCATTTT.